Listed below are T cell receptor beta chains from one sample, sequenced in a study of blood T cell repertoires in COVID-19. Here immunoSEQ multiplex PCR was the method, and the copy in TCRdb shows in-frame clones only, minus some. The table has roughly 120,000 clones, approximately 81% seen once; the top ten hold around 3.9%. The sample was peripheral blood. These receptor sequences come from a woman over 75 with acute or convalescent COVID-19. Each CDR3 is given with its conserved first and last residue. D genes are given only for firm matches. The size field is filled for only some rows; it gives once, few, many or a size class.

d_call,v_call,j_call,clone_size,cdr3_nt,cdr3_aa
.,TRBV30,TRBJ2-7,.,TGTGCCTGGAATACTCCGGGGGACCGCAACGAGCAGTACTTC,CAWNTPGDRNEQYF
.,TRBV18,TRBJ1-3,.,TGTGCCAGCTCGCCCTCGCGAGTTGGGAGTGGAAACACCATATATTTT,CASSPSRVGSGNTIYF
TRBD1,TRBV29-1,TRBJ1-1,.,TGCAGCGTTACCACAGGGGCGGAAAACACTGAAGCTTTCTTT,CSVTTGAENTEAFF
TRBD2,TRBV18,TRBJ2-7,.,TGTGCCAGCTCACCACTAGCGGGAATCGAGCAGTACTTC,CASSPLAGIEQYF
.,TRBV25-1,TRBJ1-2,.,TGTGCCAGCAGTGAAAGAGGCAGCAGGACAGCTAACTATGGCTACACCTTC,CASSERGSRTANYGYTF
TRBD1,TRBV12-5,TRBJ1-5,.,TGTGCTAGTAGCCCGGGACAGCATCAGCCCCAGCATTTT,CASSPGQHQPQHF
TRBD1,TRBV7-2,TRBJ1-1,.,TGTGCCAGCAGCTTATTTCAGGGGGGAATTGGTGAAGCTTTCTTT,CASSLFQGGIGEAFF
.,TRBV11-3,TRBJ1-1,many,TGTGCCAGCAGCCGGCGGGGTGAAGCTTTCTTT,CASSRRGEAFF
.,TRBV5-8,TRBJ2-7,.,TGTGCCAGCAGCTTGATTACAGGGTTCTACTACGAGCAGTACTTC,CASSLITGFYYEQYF
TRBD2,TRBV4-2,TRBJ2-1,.,TGTGCCAGCAGCCATACTAGCGACAATGAGCAGTTCTTC,CASSHTSDNEQFF
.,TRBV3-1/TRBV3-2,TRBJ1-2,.,TGTGCCAGCAGCCAAGACGTTTCAGGGGCAAGAGGCTACACCTTC,CASSQDVSGARGYTF
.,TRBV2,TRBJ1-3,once,TGTGCCAGCAGGACAGGTTGGGGAAACACCATATATTTT,CASRTGWGNTIYF
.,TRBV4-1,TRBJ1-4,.,TGCGCCAGCAGCCAAGAGGGGGCAGCTAATGAAAAACTGTTTTTT,CASSQEGAANEKLFF
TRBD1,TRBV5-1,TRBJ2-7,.,TGCGCCAGCAGCTTGGCCGGGGACAGTACCTACGAGCAGTACTTC,CASSLAGDSTYEQYF
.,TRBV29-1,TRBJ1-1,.,TGCAGCGTGGGCGACGACAGCCACACTGAAGCTTTCTTT,CSVGDDSHTEAFF
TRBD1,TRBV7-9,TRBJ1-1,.,TGTGCCAGCAGCCCGACAGGGTTTGGAGCTTTCTTT,CASSPTGFGAFF
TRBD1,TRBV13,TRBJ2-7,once,TGTGCCAGCAGCCCCCGGGACAGGGGCCTTGAAGGGGACTTC,CASSPRDRGLEGDF
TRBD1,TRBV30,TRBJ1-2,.,TGTGCCTGGACCCGGGACAGGGATATCTACACCTTC,CAWTRDRDIYTF
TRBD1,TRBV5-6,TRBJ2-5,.,TGTGCCAGCAGCTTGAGACAGGGATTCGAGACCCAGTACTTC,CASSLRQGFETQYF
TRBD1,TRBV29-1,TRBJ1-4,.,TGCAGCGCCGCAAAGGGACAGGGGTACGAAAAACTGTTTTTT,CSAAKGQGYEKLFF
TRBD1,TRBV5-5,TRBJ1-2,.,TGTGCCAGCAGCCCCACACCGTCAGGGGGGAACTATGGCTACACCTTC,CASSPTPSGGNYGYTF
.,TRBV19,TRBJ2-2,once,TGTGCCAGTAGTTCGGGATTTACCGGGGAGCTGTTTTTT,CASSSGFTGELFF
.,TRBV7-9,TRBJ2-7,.,TGTGCCAGCAGCTTAGGGCAGGTTTTCTACGAGCAGTACTTC,CASSLGQVFYEQYF
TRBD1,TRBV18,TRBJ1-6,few,TGTGCCAGCTCACCACGGCAGGGGGCGCGTAATTCACCCCTCCACTTT,CASSPRQGARNSPLHF
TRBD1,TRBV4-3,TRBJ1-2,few,TGCGCCAGCAGCCCGCAGGACAGGGGGCTGGATGGCTACACCTTC,CASSPQDRGLDGYTF
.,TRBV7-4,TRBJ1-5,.,TGTGCCGGGTGGGGGGGCCCCTATAGCAATCAGCCCCAGCATTTT,CAGWGGPYSNQPQHF
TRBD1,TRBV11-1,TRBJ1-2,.,TGTGCCAGCAGCTTCACAGGGGTCCCGAACTATGGCTACACCTTC,CASSFTGVPNYGYTF
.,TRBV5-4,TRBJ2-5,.,TGTGCCAGCAGCAACCAGGGAGGGGGAAAAGAGACCCAGTACTTC,CASSNQGGGKETQYF
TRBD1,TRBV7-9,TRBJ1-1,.,TGTGCCAGCAGCCCTGGACAGGAAAGCACTGAAGCTTTCTTT,CASSPGQESTEAFF
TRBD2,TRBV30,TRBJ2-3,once,TGTGCCTGGATTAGCGGGGGCCGTAAAGATACGCAGTATTTT,CAWISGGRKDTQYF
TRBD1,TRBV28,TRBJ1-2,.,TGTGCCAGCAGCTCCGGGACAGGGTTGGGGACTTATGGCTACACCTTC,CASSSGTGLGTYGYTF
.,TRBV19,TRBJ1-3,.,TGTGCCAGTAGTACCACCGGGGGGGCTGGAAACACCATATATTTT,CASSTTGGAGNTIYF
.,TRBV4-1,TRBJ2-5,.,TGCGCCAGCAGCCCATCGGGGGTTCGGGAGACCCAGTACTTC,CASSPSGVRETQYF
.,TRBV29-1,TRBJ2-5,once,TGCAGCGTTGAAGGGACTTTAGTCACTCAAGAGACCCAGTACTTC,CSVEGTLVTQETQYF
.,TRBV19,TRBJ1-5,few,TGTGCCACCCGATCAGGAGGGGATAGCAATCAGCCCCAGCATTTT,CATRSGGDSNQPQHF
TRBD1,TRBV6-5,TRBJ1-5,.,TGTGCCAGCAGAACATTACAGGGGAGCAATCAGCCCCAGCATTTT,CASRTLQGSNQPQHF
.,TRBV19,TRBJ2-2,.,TGTGCCAGTAGTCGGGGGTTCGCCGGGGAGCTGTTTTTT,CASSRGFAGELFF
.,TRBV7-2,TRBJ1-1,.,TGTGCCAGCAGCCCATACACTGAAGCTTTCTTT,CASSPYTEAFF
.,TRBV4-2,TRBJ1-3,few,TGTGCCAGCAGCCAAGATCGGGGGTCCTCTGGAAACACCATATATTTT,CASSQDRGSSGNTIYF